This T cell receptor (beta chain) was captured by sequencing in a study of T cell repertoires in cytomegalovirus infection. About this clonotype itself: No antigen is known for it.

TCRdb reprocessed the reads via MiXCR and lists one record per CDR3 protein. Among 480,000 or so distinct CDR3 sequences listed, approximately 10% were seen once. Whole-study results and caveats: Using cumulative public TCR beta family frequency, the authors identified those who carried CMV together with the relevant HLA.

V lost 2 bases, J lost 7 bases, and 5 bases lay in between. The CDR3 is made up of 11 amino acids. Germline V gene lookup returns CDR1 SEHNR and CDR2 FQNEAQ (reference sequence). This TCR was sampled from a human donor in good health (CMV status not recorded). Some clones in this sample may be carry-over from other donors' samples. Sequenced sample: PBMCs. The V gene is TRBV7-9, the J gene TRBJ1-1, with D unresolved. The chain's CDR3 is CASSLTVEAFF. CDR3 sequence (DNA): TGTGCCAGCAGCTTAACAGTTGAAGCTTTCTTT.